Below, one T cell receptor beta chain is given with its context. Its antigen is unidentified. The CDR3 length is 13 residues. Looked up from germline, CDR1 is MNHNS and CDR2 is SASEGT. Trimming left V 7 bases short and J 4 bases short, with 14 bases between. TCRdb's copy holds only in-frame clones and misses some; the assay was immunoSEQ multiplex PCR. Among around 33,000 clones, roughly 80% were seen once, and the ten largest hold around 30%. This record comes from a study of STAT3 mutations in large granular lymphocyte leukemia. Study-wide background: Canonical activating STAT3 mutations were detected in roughly half of the longitudinally sequenced T-LGLL patients.

Study-wide results and limits: At least one immunodominant TCR beta clonotype appeared in every T-cell large granular lymphocyte leukemia patient. All newly emerging clones after therapy were STAT3 wild type. In several patients, dominant TCR clone burden exceeded STAT3 mutant burden. Clonal expansion was inferred from other time points because no sample existed at each clone's first appearance.

This clonotype was obtained from a woman between 45 and 65 years old with T-cell large granular lymphocyte leukemia. Some clones in this sample may be carry-over from other donors' samples. Sequencing was done on a sample of peripheral blood mononuclear cells. This sequence joins TRBV6-1 and TRBJ2-7; D call uncertain. CDR3 amino acids: CASNPGFSYEQYF. In nucleotides, the CDR3 is TGTGCCAGCAATCCCGGGTTCTCGTACGAGCAGTACTTC.